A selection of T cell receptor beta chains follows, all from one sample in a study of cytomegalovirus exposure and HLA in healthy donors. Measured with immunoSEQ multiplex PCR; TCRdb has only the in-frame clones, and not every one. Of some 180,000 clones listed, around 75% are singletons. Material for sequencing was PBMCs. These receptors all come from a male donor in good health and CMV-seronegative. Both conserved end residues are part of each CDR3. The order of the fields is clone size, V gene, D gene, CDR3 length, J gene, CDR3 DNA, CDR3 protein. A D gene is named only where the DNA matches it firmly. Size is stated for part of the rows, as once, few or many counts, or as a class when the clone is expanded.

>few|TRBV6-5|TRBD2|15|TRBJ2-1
TGTGCCAGCAGTTATGATGGGACTAGCACCCAAATTTGGTTCTTC
CASSYDGTSTQIWFF
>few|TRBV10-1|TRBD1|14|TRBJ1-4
TGCGCCAGCTCCCCGGGACAGAATAATGAAAAACTGTTTTTT
CASSPGQNNEKLFF
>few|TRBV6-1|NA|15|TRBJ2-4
TGTGCCAGCAGTGCCGCGAGTTTAGCCAAAAACATTCAGTACTTC
CASSAASLAKNIQYF
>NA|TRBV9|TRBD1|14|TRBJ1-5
TGTGCCAGCAGCCCCGGACAGGGGGATCAGCCCCAGCATTTT
CASSPGQGDQPQHF
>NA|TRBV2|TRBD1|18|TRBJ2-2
TGTGCCAGCAGCGTATACAGGGGGCTCGGTATTAACACCGGGGAGCTGTTTTTT
CASSVYRGLGINTGELFF
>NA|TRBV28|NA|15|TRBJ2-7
TGTGCCAGCAGTTCCCTAGCTATCCACTCCTACGAGCAGTACTTC
CASSSLAIHSYEQYF
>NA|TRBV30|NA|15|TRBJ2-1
TGTGCCTGGAGTGTATATCCCATCCGGGGCAATGAGCAGTTCTTC
CAWSVYPIRGNEQFF
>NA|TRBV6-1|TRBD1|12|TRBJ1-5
TGTGCCAGTCGACAGGGGGACAGGCCCCAGCATTTT
CASRQGDRPQHF
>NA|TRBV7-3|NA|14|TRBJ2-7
TGTGCCAGCAGCTTGGGGGGGCCCTCCTACGAGCAGTACTTC
CASSLGGPSYEQYF
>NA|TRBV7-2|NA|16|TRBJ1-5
TGTGCCAGCAGCTTATGGGGAGGGAATAGCAATCAGCCCCAGCATTTT
CASSLWGGNSNQPQHF
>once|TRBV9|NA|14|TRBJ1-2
TGTGCCAGCAGCGTAGGGGGGGGGTCCTATGGCTACACCTTC
CASSVGGGSYGYTF
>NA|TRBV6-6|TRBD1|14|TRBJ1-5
TGTGCCAGCGTTAACAGGGGAATCCATCAGCCCCAGCATTTT
CASVNRGIHQPQHF
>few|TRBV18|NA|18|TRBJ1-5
TGTGCCAGCTCACCGGGAGATTGGGGGCGATCTATTTATCAGCCCCAGCATTTT
CASSPGDWGRSIYQPQHF
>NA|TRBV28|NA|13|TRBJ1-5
TGTGCCAGCAGTTCGCCGTCAGGGCAGCCCCAGCATTTT
CASSSPSGQPQHF
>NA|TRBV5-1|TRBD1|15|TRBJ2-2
TGCGCCAGCAGCATAAGACAGGGGGCGACCGGGGAGCTGTTTTTT
CASSIRQGATGELFF
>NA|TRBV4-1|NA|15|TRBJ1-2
TGCGCCAGCAGCCAAGAAGGTCGGGGGAACTATGGCTACACCTTC
CASSQEGRGNYGYTF
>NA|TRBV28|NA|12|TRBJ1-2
TGTGCCAGCAGTCTCGACTCTTATGGCTACACCTTC
CASSLDSYGYTF
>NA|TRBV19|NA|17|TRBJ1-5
TGTGCCAGTAGTACGATCACCACAGGGTCGGGCAATCAGCCCCAGCATTTT
CASSTITTGSGNQPQHF
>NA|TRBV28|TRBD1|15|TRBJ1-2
TGTGCCAGCAGTTTGACAGGGGGCCCTAGCTATGGCTACACCTTC
CASSLTGGPSYGYTF
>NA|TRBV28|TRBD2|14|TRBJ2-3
TGTGCCAGCACAATCCAGCGGGGCCGAGATACGCAGTATTTT
CASTIQRGRDTQYF
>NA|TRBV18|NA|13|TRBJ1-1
TGTGCCAGCTCAAAAGAGTCGAACACTGAAGCTTTCTTT
CASSKESNTEAFF
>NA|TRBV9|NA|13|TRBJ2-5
TGTGCCAGCAGCGCAACACCCCAAGAGACCCAGTACTTC
CASSATPQETQYF
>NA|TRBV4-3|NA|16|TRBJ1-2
TGCGCCAGCAGCCAAGATGAGGGCCCATCTAACTATGGCTACACCTTC
CASSQDEGPSNYGYTF
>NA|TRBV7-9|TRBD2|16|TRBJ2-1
TGTGCCAGCAGTGCCGTAGCGGGTCTCTCCGGCAATGAGCAGTTCTTC
CASSAVAGLSGNEQFF
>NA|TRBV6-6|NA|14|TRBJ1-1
TGTGCCAGTATTCCTTTGAGGGGGAAGGCGTGGGCTTTCTTT
CASIPLRGKAWAFF
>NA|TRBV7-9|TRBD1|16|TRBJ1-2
TGTGCCAGCAGCTCTCCTGGGCAGGGGGCAAGAAATGGCTACACCTTC
CASSSPGQGARNGYTF
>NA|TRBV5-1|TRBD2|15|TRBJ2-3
TGCGCCAGCAGCTTGGGAGCGGGGGGCACAGATACGCAGTATTTT
CASSLGAGGTDTQYF
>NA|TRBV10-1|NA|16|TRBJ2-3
TGCGCCAGCAGTGAGTCGCCCACAGGGTTCACAGATACGCAGTATTTT
CASSESPTGFTDTQYF
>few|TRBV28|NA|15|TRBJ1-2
TGTGCCAGCAGTTATCCCCCGGGGGATTTTCGAGGCTACACCTTC
CASSYPPGDFRGYTF
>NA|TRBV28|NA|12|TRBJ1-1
TGTGCCAGCAGTTTGGTAGTCCCTGAAGCTTTCTTT
CASSLVVPEAFF
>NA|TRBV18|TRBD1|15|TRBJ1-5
TGTGCCAGCTCAACGACAGGGGGCGCGAATCAGCCCCAGCATTTT
CASSTTGGANQPQHF
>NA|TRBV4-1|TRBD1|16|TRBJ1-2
TGCGCCAGCAGCCCGGTCCCCGGGACAGACGACTATGGCTACACCTTC
CASSPVPGTDDYGYTF
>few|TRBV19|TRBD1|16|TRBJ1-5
TGTGCCAGTAGCTTACTCTCCACAGGGGGTGTGCAGCCCCAGCATTTT
CASSLLSTGGVQPQHF
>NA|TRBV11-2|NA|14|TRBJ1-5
TGTGCCAGCAGCTTAGGCCGGGGGGAACAGCCCCAGCATTTT
CASSLGRGEQPQHF
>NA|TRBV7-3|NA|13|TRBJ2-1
TGTGCCAGCAGCGTTTCTAGGGGGAATGAGCAGTTCTTC
CASSVSRGNEQFF
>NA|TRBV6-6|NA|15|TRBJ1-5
TGTGCCAGCAATGGCAGGGTTATTGGAAATCAGCCCCAGCATTTT
CASNGRVIGNQPQHF
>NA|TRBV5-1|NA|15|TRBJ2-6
TGCGCCAGCAGCGGGGACTCCTCTGGGGCCAACGTCCTGACTTTC
CASSGDSSGANVLTF
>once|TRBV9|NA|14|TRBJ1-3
TGTGCCAGCAGCACCCGACAATCTGGAAACACCATATATTTT
CASSTRQSGNTIYF
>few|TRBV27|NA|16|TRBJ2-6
TGTGCCAGCACCCGAACAGGGCCCTCTGGGGCCAACGTCCTGACTTTC
CASTRTGPSGANVLTF
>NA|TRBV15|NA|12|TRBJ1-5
TGTGCCACCACTTCGGGCAATCAGCCCCAGCATTTT
CATTSGNQPQHF
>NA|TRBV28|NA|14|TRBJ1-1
TGTGCCAGCAGTTTTAGGAGGGAGGTGGCTGAAGCTTTCTTT
CASSFRREVAEAFF
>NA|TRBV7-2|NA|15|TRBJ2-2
TGTGCCAGCAGCTTAGCCCAGGCAAACACCGGGGAGCTGTTTTTT
CASSLAQANTGELFF
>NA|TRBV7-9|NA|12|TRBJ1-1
TGTGCCAGCAGCTATTACGGGGAGGAAGCTTTCTTT
CASSYYGEEAFF
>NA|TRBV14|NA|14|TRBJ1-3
TGTGCCAGCAGCCCCACCGTACTTAGAAACACCATATATTTT
CASSPTVLRNTIYF
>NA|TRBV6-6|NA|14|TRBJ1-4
TGTGCCAGCACCATACAGGCCGCGGGGGAAAAACTGTTTTTT
CASTIQAAGEKLFF
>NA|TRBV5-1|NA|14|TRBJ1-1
TGCGCCAGCAGCTTGGGGGCAGCGAACACTGAAGCTTTCTTT
CASSLGAANTEAFF
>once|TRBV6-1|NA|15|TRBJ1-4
TGTGCCAGCAGTCCGGGCGAAAGGGAGTATGAAAAACTGTTTTTT
CASSPGEREYEKLFF
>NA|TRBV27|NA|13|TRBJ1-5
TGTGCCAGCAGTTTAAAATCGGGTCAGCCCCAGCATTTT
CASSLKSGQPQHF
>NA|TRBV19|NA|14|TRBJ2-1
TGTGCCAGTAGTATAGCGGGAACCTACAATGAGCAGTTCTTC
CASSIAGTYNEQFF
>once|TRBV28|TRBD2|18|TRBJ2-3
TGTGCCAGCAGTTCCGCACTCGGGACTAGCGGTAGCACAGATACGCAGTATTTT
CASSSALGTSGSTDTQYF
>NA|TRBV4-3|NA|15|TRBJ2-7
TGCGCCAGCAGCCAAGATTCCCAGTCGACCTACGAGCAGTACTTC
CASSQDSQSTYEQYF